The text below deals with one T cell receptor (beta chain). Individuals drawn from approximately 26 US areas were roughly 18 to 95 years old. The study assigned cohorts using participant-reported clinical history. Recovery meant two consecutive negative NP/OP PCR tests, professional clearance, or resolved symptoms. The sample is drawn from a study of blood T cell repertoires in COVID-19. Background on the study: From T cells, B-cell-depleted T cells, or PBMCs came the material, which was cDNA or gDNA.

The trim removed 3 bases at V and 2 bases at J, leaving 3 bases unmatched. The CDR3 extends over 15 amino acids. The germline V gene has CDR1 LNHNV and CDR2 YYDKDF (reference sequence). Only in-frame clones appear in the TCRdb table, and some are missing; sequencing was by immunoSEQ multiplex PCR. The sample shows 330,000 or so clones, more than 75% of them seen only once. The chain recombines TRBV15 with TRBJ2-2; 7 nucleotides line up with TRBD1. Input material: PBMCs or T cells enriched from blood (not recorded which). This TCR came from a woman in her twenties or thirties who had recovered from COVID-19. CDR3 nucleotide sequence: TGTGCCACCAGCAGCGGGACAGTCAACACCGGGGAGCTGTTTTTT. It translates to CATSSGTVNTGELFF.